This T cell receptor beta chain was captured in a study of regulatory T cells in long-lasting Graves disease. Study-level information: Persistence in Graves' disease denoted antithyroid drug use beyond 5 years alongside positive TSH receptor antibodies. Study-wide findings and caveats: There were preferences for TRBV28, TRBJ1-2 and TRBJ2-5 in persistent disease.

About this clonotype itself: Its target is not known.

Libraries of TCR beta came from iRepertoire HTBI primers plus Arm-PCR of CDR3 regions. TCRdb fed the multiplex PCR reads into MiXCR, producing one record per CDR3 protein. Among about 470,000 distinct CDR3 sequences, about 22% were seen once, and the ten largest hold 6.5% to 9%. The ends lost 5 bases at V and 3 bases at J; junction bases unmatched: 8. Germline V gene lookup returns CDR1 PRHDT and CDR2 FYEKMQ (reference sequence). The CDR3 is 16 residues long. Documented time point: persistent/refractory GD, antithyroid drugs over 5 years with positive TRAb. PBMC-derived RNA was used for the TCR library.

Sample: peripheral blood mononuclear cells (PBMCs), taken when the disease was refractory, from a patient treated with antithyroid drugs. This chain uses TRBV13 with TRBJ2-1, with TRBD1 matching 9 bases. The clonotype originates from a female donor with Graves disease. In nucleotides, the CDR3 is TGTGCCAGCAGCCCCCGACAGGGGGTTAGCTACAATGAGCAGTTCTTC. This translates into CASSPRQGVSYNEQFF.